This is a list of T cell receptor beta chains from one sample in a study of blood T cell repertoires in COVID-19. The table came from immunoSEQ multiplex PCR; TCRdb's copy has only in-frame clones and leaves some out. The data contain some 100,000 clones, roughly four fifths of them seen just once; the ten biggest clones take up under 3%. Material for sequencing was peripheral blood. The receptor set was obtained from a man aged 50 to 59 with acute or convalescent COVID-19. Both conserved end residues are part of each CDR3. A D gene is named only where the DNA matches it firmly. Rows may omit the clone size; those that give it use once, few, many or a size class.

>-|-|TRBJ2-7|TRBV5-5
CASSYVVDTYEQYF
TGTGCCAGCAGCTACGTCGTGGACACCTACGAGCAGTACTTC
>-|-|TRBJ2-7|TRBV7-3
CASSLNGQGSEQYF
TGTGCCAGCAGCTTAAACGGCCAGGGCAGCGAGCAGTACTTC
>-|TRBD2|TRBJ2-1|TRBV9
CASSGGLPPYNEQFF
TGTGCCAGCAGCGGGGGACTACCTCCCTACAATGAGCAGTTCTTC
>few|-|TRBJ2-7|TRBV7-9
CASSSPGGHEQYF
TGTGCCAGCAGCTCCCCGGGGGGCCACGAGCAGTACTTC
>-|-|TRBJ1-2|TRBV11-2
CASSSRGNYGYTF
TGTGCCAGCAGCTCCAGGGGTAACTATGGCTACACCTTC
>-|TRBD1|TRBJ1-5|TRBV7-9
CASSGQGGNQPQHF
TGTGCCAGCAGCGGACAGGGGGGAAACCAGCCCCAGCATTTT
>-|-|TRBJ2-7|TRBV30
CAWSDTGLYEQYF
TGTGCCTGGAGTGATACAGGGTTGTACGAGCAGTACTTC
>-|TRBD2|TRBJ2-1|TRBV6-5
CATNREAGGGDEQFF
TGTGCCACCAATAGGGAGGCGGGAGGGGGCGATGAGCAGTTCTTC
>-|-|TRBJ2-7|TRBV28
CASSLGTSYEQYF
TGTGCCAGCAGTTTAGGGACTTCGTACGAGCAGTACTTC
>-|TRBD2|TRBJ2-4|TRBV9
CASSLRGGTQNIQYF
TGTGCCAGCAGCCTCCGCGGGGGGACCCAAAACATTCAGTACTTC
>-|-|TRBJ1-2|TRBV28
CASKTTTNYGYTF
TGTGCCAGCAAAACCACAACTAACTATGGCTACACCTTC
>-|TRBD2|TRBJ2-5|TRBV2
CASSEVTGGVETQYF
TGTGCCAGCAGTGAAGTAACGGGAGGGGTGGAGACCCAGTACTTC
>-|TRBD2|TRBJ2-3|TRBV5-4
CASSPGLAVTDTQYF
TGTGCCAGCAGCCCGGGACTAGCGGTGACAGATACGCAGTATTTT
>-|-|TRBJ2-7|TRBV6-5
CASSYSRSGVEQYF
TGTGCCAGCAGTTACTCCCGGTCGGGGGTCGAGCAGTACTTC
>-|TRBD1|TRBJ2-5|TRBV30
CACQTGGRGETQYF
TGTGCCTGTCAGACAGGGGGCAGGGGGGAGACCCAGTACTTC
>-|TRBD1|TRBJ1-4|TRBV7-9
CASSLGQGSNEKLFF
TGTGCCAGCAGCTTGGGACAGGGTTCTAATGAAAAACTGTTTTTT
>-|TRBD1|TRBJ1-4|TRBV2
CASSDRVDEKLFF
TGTGCCAGCTCGGACAGGGTGGATGAAAAACTGTTTTTT
>-|-|TRBJ2-2|TRBV24-1
CATGLRTANTGELFF
TGTGCCACCGGCTTACGGACAGCGAACACCGGGGAGCTGTTTTTT
>-|-|TRBJ2-7|TRBV3-1/TRBV3-2
CASSQEGAYEQYF
TGTGCCAGCAGCCAAGAGGGCGCCTACGAGCAGTACTTC
>-|TRBD2|TRBJ2-3|TRBV24-1
CATSDPGLAGGQKDTQYF
TGTGCCACCAGTGACCCGGGACTAGCGGGGGGGCAAAAAGATACGCAGTATTTT
>few|-|TRBJ1-6|TRBV27
CASRLQGTYNSPLHF
TGTGCCAGCAGATTACAGGGAACCTATAATTCACCCCTCCACTTT
>-|-|TRBJ1-1|TRBV19
CASSISGQNEAFF
TGTGCCAGTAGTATATCTGGCCAGAATGAAGCTTTCTTT
>-|TRBD1|TRBJ1-4|TRBV30
CAWRSLPGQGIATNEKLFF
TGTGCCTGGAGATCTCTTCCGGGACAGGGAATCGCAACTAATGAAAAACTGTTTTTT
>-|-|TRBJ2-5|TRBV14
CASSQDTGQETQYF
TGTGCCAGCAGCCAAGATACCGGTCAAGAGACCCAGTACTTC
>-|TRBD2|TRBJ2-5|TRBV5-5
CASSLTGGFRGGPQETQYF
TGTGCCAGCAGCTTAACAGGAGGGTTTCGCGGGGGGCCCCAAGAGACCCAGTACTTC
>-|-|TRBJ2-5|TRBV5-3
CARSRGVEETQYF
TGTGCCAGAAGCCGGGGAGTGGAAGAGACCCAGTACTTC
>-|-|TRBJ2-1|TRBV9
CASSVGRAGRNEQFF
TGTGCCAGCAGCGTAGGCAGGGCAGGGAGGAATGAGCAGTTCTTC
>-|TRBD1|TRBJ1-2|TRBV4-1
CASSHGTGHTF
TGCGCCAGCAGCCACGGGACAGGGCACACCTTC
>once|-|TRBJ2-4|TRBV7-9
CASSRQAKNIQYF
TGTGCCAGCAGCCGACAGGCCAAAAACATTCAGTACTTC
>-|TRBD2|TRBJ2-1|TRBV14
CASSQPSGRSYNEQFF
TGTGCCAGCAGCCAACCTAGCGGGCGCTCCTACAATGAGCAGTTCTTC
>-|-|TRBJ2-7|TRBV4-1
CASSRLTGSYEQYF
TGCGCCAGCAGCCGTCTGACAGGTTCCTACGAGCAGTACTTC
>-|-|TRBJ1-2|TRBV7-6
CASSLTSLNYGYTF
TGTGCCAGCAGCTTAACTTCCTTAAACTATGGCTACACCTTC
>-|-|TRBJ2-3|TRBV7-9
CASSLSVSTDTQYF
TGTGCCAGCAGCTTATCAGTTAGCACAGATACGCAGTATTTT
>-|-|TRBJ2-3|TRBV7-3
CASSLIAGTDTQYF
TGTGCCAGCAGCTTAATTGCGGGCACAGATACGCAGTATTTT
>-|TRBD2|TRBJ2-1|TRBV4-1
CASSQEPDAGGPSSYNEQFF
TGCGCCAGCAGCCAAGAGCCAGATGCGGGGGGGCCGAGCTCCTACAATGAGCAGTTCTTC
>-|-|TRBJ2-7|TRBV5-4
CASSSKGWEQYF
TGTGCCAGCAGTTCCAAGGGGTGGGAGCAGTACTTC
>-|-|TRBJ1-1|TRBV28
CASSWGESQGSRGAFF
TGTGCCAGCAGTTGGGGGGAAAGCCAGGGCTCGAGGGGAGCTTTCTTT
>-|TRBD1|TRBJ2-1|TRBV7-3
CASSPTGGSNEQFF
TGTGCCAGCAGCCCAACAGGGGGCTCGAATGAGCAGTTCTTC
>-|TRBD1|TRBJ1-4|TRBV5-1
CASSRETGGLEKLFF
TGCGCCAGCAGTCGAGAGACAGGGGGTTTGGAAAAACTGTTTTTT
>-|TRBD2|TRBJ2-1|TRBV2
CASSSLLAGGNEQFF
TGTGCCAGCAGTTCCCTACTAGCGGGCGGAAATGAGCAGTTCTTC
>few|-|TRBJ2-3|TRBV2
CASLYLGWGESTDTQYF
TGTGCCAGTCTCTACTTGGGATGGGGAGAGAGCACAGATACGCAGTATTTT
>-|-|TRBJ2-5|TRBV29-1
CSVIGTQETQYF
TGCAGCGTTATCGGGACTCAAGAGACCCAGTACTTC
>-|-|TRBJ2-6|TRBV28
CASSKQVSGANVLTF
TGTGCCAGCAGTAAACAGGTCTCTGGGGCCAACGTCCTGACTTTC
>-|-|TRBJ1-1|TRBV5-1
CASSLVELAEAFF
TGCGCCAGCAGCTTGGTCGAGCTCGCTGAAGCTTTCTTT
>-|TRBD1|TRBJ1-1|TRBV7-2
CASSLRQGPSTEAFF
TGTGCCAGCAGCTTACGACAGGGGCCGAGCACTGAAGCTTTCTTT
>many|-|TRBJ2-5|TRBV12-2
CASHMGRNLGTQYF
TGTGCAAGTCACATGGGGCGGAACCTCGGGACCCAGTACTTC
>-|-|TRBJ1-4|TRBV3-1/TRBV3-2
CASSPVGGRRKLFF
TGTGCCAGCAGCCCTGTCGGGGGGAGAAGAAAACTGTTTTTT
>-|TRBD2|TRBJ2-7|TRBV7-8
CASSPTSGYEQYF
TGTGCCAGCAGCCCGACTAGCGGCTACGAGCAGTACTTC
>-|TRBD1|TRBJ1-2|TRBV18
CASSPPGQGASGYTF
TGTGCCAGCTCACCCCCGGGACAGGGGGCGAGTGGTTACACCTTC
>once|-|TRBJ2-3|TRBV11-3
CASSLAYGQTYTQYF
TGTGCCAGCAGCTTAGCTTATGGACAGACCTATACGCAGTATTTT
>-|-|TRBJ2-2|TRBV6-6
CASQTSNTGELFF
TGTGCCAGCCAAACTTCGAACACCGGGGAGCTGTTTTTT
>-|-|TRBJ1-3|TRBV5-6
CASSLALGNTIYF
TGTGCCAGCAGCTTAGCGTTGGGAAACACCATATATTTT